This T cell receptor beta chain was identified during a study of control samples from healthy donors and cancer patients. The protocol was immunoSEQ multiplex PCR, while the TCRdb copy is restricted to in-frame clones and leaves out a portion. The sample has about 30,000 clones, roughly 91% seen once; the top ten hold 12%. This CDR3 spans 13 amino acids. Trimming left V 2 bases short and J 5 bases short, with 6 bases between. The germline V gene encodes CDR1 SGHTA and CDR2 FQGTGA. The chain combines TRBV7-3 with TRBJ2-2; D ambiguous. The TCR comes from a man aged 50 to 60 with lung cancer. Sequencing input: PBMCs. Written as DNA, the CDR3 is TGTGCCAGCAGCTTAGCCCTGACCGGGGAGCTGTTTTTT. Translation gives CASSLALTGELFF.